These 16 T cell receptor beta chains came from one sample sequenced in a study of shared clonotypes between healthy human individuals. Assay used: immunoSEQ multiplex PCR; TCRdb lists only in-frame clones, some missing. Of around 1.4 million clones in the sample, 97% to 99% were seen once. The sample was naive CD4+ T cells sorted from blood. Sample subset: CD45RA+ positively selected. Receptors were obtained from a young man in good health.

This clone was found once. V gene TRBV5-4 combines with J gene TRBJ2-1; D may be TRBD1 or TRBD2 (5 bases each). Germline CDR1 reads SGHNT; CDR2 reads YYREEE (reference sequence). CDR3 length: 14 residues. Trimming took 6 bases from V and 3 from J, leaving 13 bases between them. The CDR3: CASTLGVLYNEQFF. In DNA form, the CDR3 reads TGTGCCAGCACCCTGGGGGTACTCTACAATGAGCAGTTCTTC. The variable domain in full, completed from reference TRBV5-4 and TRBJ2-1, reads ETGVTQSPTHLIKTRGQQVTLRCSSQSGHNTVSWYQQALGQGPQFIFQYYREEENGRGNFPPRFSGLQFPNYSSELNVNALELDDSALYLCASTLGVLYNEQFFGPGTRLTVL.

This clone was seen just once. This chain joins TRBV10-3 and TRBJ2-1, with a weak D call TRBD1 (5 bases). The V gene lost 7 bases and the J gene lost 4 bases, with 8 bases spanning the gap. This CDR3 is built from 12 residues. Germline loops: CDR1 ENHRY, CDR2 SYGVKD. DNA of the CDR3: TGTGCCATCAAGACAGCATACAATGAGCAGTTCTTC. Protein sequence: CAIKTAYNEQFF.

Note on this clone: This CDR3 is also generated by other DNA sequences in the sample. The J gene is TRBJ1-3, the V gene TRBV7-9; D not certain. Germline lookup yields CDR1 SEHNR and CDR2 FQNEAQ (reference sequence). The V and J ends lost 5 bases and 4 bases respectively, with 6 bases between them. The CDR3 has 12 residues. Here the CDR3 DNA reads TGTGCCAGCAGCGTGTCCGGAAACACCATATATTTT. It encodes CASSVSGNTIYF.

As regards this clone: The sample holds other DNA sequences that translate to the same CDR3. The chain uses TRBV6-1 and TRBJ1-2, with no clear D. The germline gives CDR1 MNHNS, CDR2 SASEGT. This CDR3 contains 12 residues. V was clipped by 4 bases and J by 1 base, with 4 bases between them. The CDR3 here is CASSASNYGYTF. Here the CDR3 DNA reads TGTGCCAGCAGTGCTAGTAACTATGGCTACACCTTC.

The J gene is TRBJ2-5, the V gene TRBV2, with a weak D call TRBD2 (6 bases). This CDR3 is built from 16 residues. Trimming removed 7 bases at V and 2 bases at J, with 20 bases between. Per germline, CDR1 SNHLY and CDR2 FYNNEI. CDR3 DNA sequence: TGTGCCAGCAAGTTACGGGCGGCAGGAGGGCAAGAGACCCAGTACTTC. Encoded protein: CASKLRAAGGQETQYF.

The CDR3 nucleotides read TGTGCCAGCAGCGGGGGACTAGCGGGAGCCTACGAGCAGTACTTC. Its protein is CASSGGLAGAYEQYF. V usage is TRBV5-4 and J usage is TRBJ2-7; 14 positions agree with TRBD2. The germline V gene encodes CDR1 SGHNT and CDR2 YYREEE (reference sequence). V was clipped by 4 bases and J by 2 bases; unmatched bases: 2. The CDR3 runs 15 residues.

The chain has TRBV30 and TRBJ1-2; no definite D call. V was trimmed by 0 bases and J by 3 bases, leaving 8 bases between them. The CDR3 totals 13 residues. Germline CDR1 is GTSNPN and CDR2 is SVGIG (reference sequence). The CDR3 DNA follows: TGTGCCTGGAGTGTACGGCGGGACTATGGCTACACCTTC. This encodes CAWSVRRDYGYTF.

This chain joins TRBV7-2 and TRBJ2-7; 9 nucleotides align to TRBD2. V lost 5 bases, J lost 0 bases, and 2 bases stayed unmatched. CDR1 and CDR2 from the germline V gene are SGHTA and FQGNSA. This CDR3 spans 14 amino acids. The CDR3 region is CASSPAGGSYEQYF. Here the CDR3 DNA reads TGTGCCAGCAGCCCAGCGGGAGGCTCCTACGAGCAGTACTTC. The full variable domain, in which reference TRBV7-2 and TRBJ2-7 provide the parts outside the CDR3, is GAGVSQSPSNKVTEKGKDVELRCDPISGHTALYWYRQSLGQGLEFLIYFQGNSAPDKSGLPSDRFSAERTGGSVSTLTIQRTQQEDSAVYLCASSPAGGSYEQYFGPGTRLTVT.

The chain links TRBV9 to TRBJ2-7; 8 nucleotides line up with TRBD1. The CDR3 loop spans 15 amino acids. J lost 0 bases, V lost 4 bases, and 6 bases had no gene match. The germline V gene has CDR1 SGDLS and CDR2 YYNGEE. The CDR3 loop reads CASSPQGAISYEQYF. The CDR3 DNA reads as TGTGCCAGCAGCCCCCAGGGGGCCATCTCCTACGAGCAGTACTTC.

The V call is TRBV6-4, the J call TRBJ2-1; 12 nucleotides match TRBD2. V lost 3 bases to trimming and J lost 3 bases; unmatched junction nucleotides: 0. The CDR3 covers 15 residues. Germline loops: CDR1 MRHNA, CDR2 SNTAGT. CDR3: CASSETSGSYNEQFF. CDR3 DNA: TGTGCCAGCAGTGAGACTAGCGGGAGCTACAATGAGCAGTTCTTC.

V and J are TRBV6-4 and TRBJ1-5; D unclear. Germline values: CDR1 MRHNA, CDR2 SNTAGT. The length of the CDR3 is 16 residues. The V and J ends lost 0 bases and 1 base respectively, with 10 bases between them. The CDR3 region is CASSDSPGKSNQPQHF. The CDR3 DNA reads TGTGCCAGCAGTGACTCGCCCGGGAAGAGCAATCAGCCCCAGCATTTT.

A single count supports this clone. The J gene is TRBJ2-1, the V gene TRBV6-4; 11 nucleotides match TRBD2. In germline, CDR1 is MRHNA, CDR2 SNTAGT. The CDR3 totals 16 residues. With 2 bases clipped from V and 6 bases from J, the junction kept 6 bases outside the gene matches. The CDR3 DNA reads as TGTGCCAGCAGTGACGTTGGGACTAGCGGATCCAATGAGCAGTTCTTC. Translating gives CASSDVGTSGSNEQFF.

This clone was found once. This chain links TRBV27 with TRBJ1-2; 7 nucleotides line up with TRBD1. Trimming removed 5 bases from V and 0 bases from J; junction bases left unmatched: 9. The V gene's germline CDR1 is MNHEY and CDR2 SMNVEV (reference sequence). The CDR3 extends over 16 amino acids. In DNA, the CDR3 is TGTGCCAGCAGTCGAAGACAGGGACTCGCTAACTATGGCTACACCTTC. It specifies CASSRRQGLANYGYTF.

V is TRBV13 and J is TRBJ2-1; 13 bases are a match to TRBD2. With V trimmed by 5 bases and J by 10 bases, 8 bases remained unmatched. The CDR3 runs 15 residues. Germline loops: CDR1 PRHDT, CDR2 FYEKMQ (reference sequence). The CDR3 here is CASSLGLAGAMEQFF. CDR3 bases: TGTGCCAGCAGCCTCGGACTAGCGGGAGCCATGGAGCAGTTCTTC. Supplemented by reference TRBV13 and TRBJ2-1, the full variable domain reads AAGVIQSPRHLIKEKRETATLKCYPIPRHDTVYWYQQGPGQDPQFLISFYEKMQSDKGSIPDRFSAQQFSDYHSELNMSSLELGDSALYFCASSLGLAGAMEQFFGPGTRLTVL.

The CDR3 loop reads CASSLSITNYGYTF. CDR3 DNA: TGTGCCAGCAGTTTATCCATCACTAACTATGGCTACACCTTC. The chain links TRBV28 to TRBJ1-2; D is unclear. CDR3 size: 14 residues. V was trimmed by 1 base and J by 0 bases, leaving 6 bases between them. Germline CDR1 and CDR2: MDHEN and SYDVKM.

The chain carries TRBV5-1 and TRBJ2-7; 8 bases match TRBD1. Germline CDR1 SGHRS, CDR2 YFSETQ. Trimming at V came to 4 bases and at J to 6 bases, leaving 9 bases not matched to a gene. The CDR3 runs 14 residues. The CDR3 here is CASSGLDRAGEQYF. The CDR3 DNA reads TGCGCCAGCAGCGGGTTGGACAGGGCCGGCGAGCAGTACTTC.